One sample yielded the 18 T cell receptor beta chains listed below, sequenced in a study of T cells in localized non-small cell lung cancer. The assay was immunoSEQ multiplex PCR, and TCRdb's table has in-frame clones only and misses some. The sample lists just over 70,000 clones, around 85% occurring once. Sequenced here: peripheral blood, sampled before any cancer treatment. The source is an older male donor with stage III squamous cell lung carcinoma.

V and J are TRBV5-4 and TRBJ2-1; TRBD2 agrees at 12 bases. Losses at the gene ends were 2 bases for V and 8 bases for J; bases not matched to a gene: 8. CDR3 length: 16 amino acids. The germline gives CDR1 SGHNT, CDR2 YYREEE (reference sequence). This CDR3 reads CASSFRLAGVNDEQFF. In DNA, the CDR3 is TGTGCCAGCAGCTTCCGACTAGCGGGGGTGAATGATGAGCAGTTCTTC.

V usage is TRBV10-2 and J usage is TRBJ2-1; possibly TRBD1 for D (6 bases). Germline CDR1 and CDR2: WSHSY and SAAADI. Trimming removed 4 bases from V and 10 bases from J, with 14 bases in between. The CDR3 loop spans 13 amino acids. This chain's CDR3 is CASSASQRGEQFF. CDR3 in DNA: TGCGCCAGCAGTGCGTCTCAGAGGGGGGAGCAGTTCTTC.

The rearrangement joins TRBV30 to TRBJ1-6; no clear D gene. Trimming removed 3 bases from V and 3 bases from J, with 9 bases in between. CDR3 length equals 14 residues. Germline CDR1 reads GTSNPN; CDR2 reads SVGIG (reference sequence). The CDR3 DNA is TGTGCCTGGAGCCCCGGAGGCTATAATTCACCCCTCCACTTT. This encodes CAWSPGGYNSPLHF.

The chain uses TRBV10-2 and TRBJ1-2; D remains ambiguous. Germline assignment: CDR1 WSHSY and CDR2 SAAADI. V lost 2 bases to trimming and J lost 2 bases, with 15 bases between them. This CDR3 is 16 amino acids long. CDR3 sequence: CASSERQNGLNYGYTF. The CDR3 region has the DNA TGCGCCAGCAGTGAGCGTCAGAATGGCCTCAACTATGGCTACACCTTC.

This clone was detected only once. This chain joins TRBV4-1 and TRBJ1-2; 9 bases map to TRBD1. V lost 4 bases to trimming and J lost 4 bases; unmatched junction nucleotides: 7. CDR1 is MGHRA, CDR2 YSYEKL, per germline. The CDR3 has 15 residues. The CDR3 DNA follows: TGCGCCAGCAGCCTTCCGGGACAGGGAATCTATGGCTACACCTTC. Encoded protein: CASSLPGQGIYGYTF.

This sequence joins TRBV11-2 and TRBJ1-6; tentatively, D is TRBD1 (5 bases). This CDR3 region has 17 residues. Germline CDR1 SGHAT, CDR2 FQNNGV. V was shortened by 0 bases and J by 9 bases, with 18 bases between the two germline ends. The CDR3 spells CASSLDLARQRISPLHF. DNA for the CDR3: TGTGCCAGCAGCTTAGATCTAGCCCGACAGAGAATTTCACCCCTCCACTTT.

V is TRBV5-6 and J is TRBJ1-5; TRBD1 is a possible D gene (6 bases). The V and J ends lost 4 bases and 4 bases respectively, with 15 bases between them. Germline lookup yields CDR1 SGHDT and CDR2 YYEEEE. CDR3 length equals 15 residues. The CDR3 is CASSPGAATNQPQHF. CDR3 sequence (DNA): TGTGCCAGCAGCCCGGGGGCAGCGACAAATCAGCCCCAGCATTTT.

The chain combines TRBV5-5 with TRBJ1-1; D gene unclear. The V end was cut by 0 bases, the J end by 2 bases, with 11 bases between. Germline V gene sequence: CDR1 SGHKS, CDR2 YYEKEE (reference sequence). CDR3 length: 15 amino acids. CDR3 sequence reads: CASSLGWSSNTEAFF. CDR3 coding DNA: TGTGCCAGCAGCTTGGGTTGGAGCAGTAACACTGAAGCTTTCTTT.

The chain recombines TRBV18 with TRBJ2-5, with D tentatively TRBD1 (5 bases). Germline lookup yields CDR1 KGHSH and CDR2 LQKENI. The CDR3 length is 15 residues. The V end was cut by 1 base, the J end by 5 bases, with 14 bases between. The CDR3 DNA reads TGTGCCAGCTCACCACTGTCAGGGCGGCGGGAGACCCAGTACTTC. Encoded protein: CASSPLSGRRETQYF.

The V gene is TRBV21-1, the J gene TRBJ1-5; the table calls TRBD1, which could not be checked here. TRBV21-1 is recorded as a pseudogene. This CDR3 has 16 residues. CDR3 loop: CASSKGGTGWEQPQHF. The CDR3 DNA follows: TGTGCCAGCAGCAAAGGGGGGACAGGTTGGGAACAGCCCCAGCATTTT.

The chain uses TRBV19 and TRBJ2-2; D may be TRBD1 (6 bases). There are 17 residues in the CDR3. Deletions cut 5 bases from V and 6 bases from J, with 22 bases between. The germline CDR1 and CDR2 sequences are LNHDA and SQIVND (reference sequence). In DNA form, the CDR3 reads TGTGCCAGTAGTTCTCCGGCAGGGGCAGGGGTACCCGGGGAGCTGTTTTTT. This encodes CASSSPAGAGVPGELFF.

This clone came up a few times. The CDR3 bases are TGTGCCAGTAGTATATTATCGGCGGGTGAAGGGACTGAAGCTTTCTTT. Translated: CASSILSAGEGTEAFF. This chain uses TRBV19 with TRBJ1-1; D is unresolved. Germline CDR1 and CDR2: LNHDA and SQIVND (reference sequence). The CDR3 consists of 16 residues. V was shortened by 2 bases and J by 5 bases, with 18 bases between the two germline ends. The variable domain in full, completed from reference TRBV19 and TRBJ1-1, reads DGGITQSPKYLFRKEGQNVTLSCEQNLNHDAMYWYRQDPGQGLRLIYYSQIVNDFQKGDIAEGYSVSREKKESFPLTVTSAQKNPTAFYLCASSILSAGEGTEAFFGQGTRLTVV.

V and J are TRBV19 and TRBJ1-5; no clear D gene. The germline V gene encodes CDR1 LNHDA and CDR2 SQIVND (reference sequence). Trimming shortened V by 4 bases and J by 4 bases, and 17 bases separated the two germline ends. The length of the CDR3 is 16 residues. The CDR3 nucleotides read TGTGCCAGTAGTAGGCGGACTTTGGTGGGAAATCAGCCCCAGCATTTT. Amino acids: CASSRRTLVGNQPQHF.

The V call is TRBV15, the J call TRBJ2-7; D ambiguous. Trimming pared 5 bases from V and 2 bases from J, leaving 19 bases between. Germline CDR1 reads LNHNV; CDR2 reads YYDKDF (reference sequence). The CDR3 totals 16 residues. The CDR3 spells CATSGYWRQETYEQYV. The CDR3 DNA is TGTGCCACCAGCGGCTACTGGCGCCAGGAGACCTACGAGCAGTACGTC.

The V and J genes are TRBV28 and TRBJ2-1; D is undetermined. Looked up from germline, CDR1 is MDHEN and CDR2 is SYDVKM. This CDR3 comprises 16 residues. The V gene lost 2 bases and the J gene lost 5 bases, with 16 bases spanning the gap. The chain's CDR3 is CASSLLLQMWDNEQFF. DNA of the CDR3: TGTGCCAGCAGTTTACTCCTACAAATGTGGGACAATGAGCAGTTCTTC.

The gene calls are TRBV28 and TRBJ2-1; D possibly uses TRBD1 or TRBD2 (5 bases each). CDR3 length: 14 residues. Germline V gene data show CDR1 as MDHEN and CDR2 as SYDVKM. V was cut by 10 bases and J by 5 bases, with 18 bases left in between. The CDR3 here is CATLSPGTNNEQFF. As DNA, the CDR3 is TGTGCCACCCTATCTCCAGGGACCAACAATGAGCAGTTCTTC. Together with reference TRBV28 and TRBJ2-1, the CDR3 gives the full variable domain: DVKVTQSSRYLVKRTGEKVFLECVQDMDHENMFWYRQDPGLGLRLIYFSYDVKMKEKGDIPEGYSVSREKKERFSLILESASTNQTSMYLCATLSPGTNNEQFFGPGTRLTVL.

The chain is built from TRBV9 and TRBJ1-2; D is unresolved. The CDR3 runs 15 residues. The germline gives CDR1 SGDLS, CDR2 YYNGEE. With 0 bases removed from V and 0 bases from J, the gap between germline ends came to 9 bases. The CDR3 DNA is TGTGCCAGCAGCGTAGACGGGTTGCCTAACTATGGCTACACCTTC. Translating it yields CASSVDGLPNYGYTF.

The chain is built from TRBV10-3 and TRBJ2-2, with a tentative D call TRBD1 (5 bases). The V and J ends lost 3 bases and 6 bases respectively, with 14 bases between them. Germline CDR1 and CDR2: ENHRY and SYGVKD. This CDR3 region has 15 residues. The CDR3 nucleotides read TGTGCCATCAGTGACCAGGGTCTTCGAGCCGGGGAGCTGTTTTTT. Its translation is CAISDQGLRAGELFF.